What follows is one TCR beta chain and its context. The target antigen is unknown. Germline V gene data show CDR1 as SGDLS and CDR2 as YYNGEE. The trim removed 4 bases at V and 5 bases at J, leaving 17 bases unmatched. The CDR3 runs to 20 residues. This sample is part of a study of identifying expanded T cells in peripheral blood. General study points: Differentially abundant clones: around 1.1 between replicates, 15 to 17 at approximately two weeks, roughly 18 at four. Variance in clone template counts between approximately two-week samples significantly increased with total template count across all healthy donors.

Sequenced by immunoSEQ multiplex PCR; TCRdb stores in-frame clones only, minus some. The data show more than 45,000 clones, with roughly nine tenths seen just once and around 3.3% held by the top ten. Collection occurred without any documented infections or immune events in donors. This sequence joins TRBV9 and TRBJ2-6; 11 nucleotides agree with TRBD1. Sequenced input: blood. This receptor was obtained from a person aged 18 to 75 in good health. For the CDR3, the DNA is TGTGCCAGCAGCCCTCTTGGACAGGGGGCTGGACAATCATGGGCCAACGTCCTGACTTTC. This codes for CASSPLGQGAGQSWANVLTF. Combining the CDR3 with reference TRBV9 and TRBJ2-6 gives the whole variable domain DSGVTQTPKHLITATGQRVTLRCSPRSGDLSVYWYQQSLDQGLQFLIQYYNGEERAKGNILERFSAQQFPDLHSELNLSSLELGDSALYFCASSPLGQGAGQSWANVLTFGAGSRLTVL.